These 17 T cell receptor beta chains originate from one sample sequenced in a study of CD8+ T cells in alopecia areata. It was cDNA, reverse transcribed from extracted RNA, that served as the sequencing template. Libraries were prepared by immunoSEQ multiplex PCR; TCRdb keeps only in-frame clonotypes and omits some of them. The data hold some 180,000 clones, with almost 65% observed a single time. This specimen was CD4+ T cells sorted from blood, taken at week 0. Receptor source: a human donor with alopecia areata.

The V gene is TRBV11-2, the J gene TRBJ1-4; 10 bases map to TRBD1. V was clipped by 5 bases and J by 2 bases; unmatched bases: 2. The CDR3 loop spans 15 amino acids. Germline V gene data show CDR1 as SGHAT and CDR2 as FQNNGV. CDR3 DNA sequence: TGTGCCAGCAGCCTGGGACAGGGGACTAATGAAAAACTGTTTTTT. Translating gives CASSLGQGTNEKLFF.

V and J are TRBV29-1 and TRBJ2-7; 12 bases match TRBD1. Per the germline V gene, CDR1 is SQVTM and CDR2 is ANQGSEA. CDR3 size: 15 residues. V was clipped by 6 bases and J by 3 bases; unmatched bases: 9. This chain's CDR3 is CSVSTGTGGIYEQYF. As DNA, the CDR3 is TGCAGCGTCTCTACCGGGACAGGGGGCATCTACGAGCAGTACTTC.

V and J are TRBV29-1 and TRBJ1-1, with 7 bases matching TRBD1. The V gene end was trimmed by 7 bases and the J gene end by 3 bases; junction bases not matched to a gene: 8. The CDR3 length is 13 residues. CDR1 is SQVTM and CDR2 is ANQGSEA in the germline V gene. The CDR3 protein is CSAQTGWDTEAFF. CDR3 coding DNA: TGCAGCGCCCAGACAGGGTGGGACACTGAAGCTTTCTTT.

This clone was observed a single time. This CDR3 is also generated by other DNA sequences in the sample. This sequence joins TRBV29-1 and TRBJ1-5; TRBD1 is a possible D gene (6 bases). CDR1 SQVTM and CDR2 ANQGSEA come from the germline V gene. The V end lost 4 bases, the J end lost 4 bases, and 8 bases lay between the germline ends. This CDR3 is 12 amino acids long. In nucleotides, the CDR3 is TGCAGCGTTGGGGGGGCGAATCAGCCCCAGCATTTT. It translates to CSVGGANQPQHF.

This chain joins TRBV30 and TRBJ2-3; 12 nucleotides match TRBD2. CDR1 and CDR2 from the germline V gene are GTSNPN and SVGIG (reference sequence). The CDR3 runs to 16 residues. V lost 3 bases to trimming and J lost 1 base; unmatched junction nucleotides: 5. CDR3 region: CAWSYTSGGRTDTQYF. CDR3 coding DNA: TGTGCCTGGAGCTATACTAGCGGGGGGCGCACAGATACGCAGTATTTT.

The V and J genes are TRBV27 and TRBJ2-7; D ambiguous. The CDR3 has 13 residues. Germline CDR1 MNHEY, CDR2 SMNVEV (reference sequence). Trimming took 3 bases from V and 4 from J, leaving 10 bases between them. The CDR3 bases are TGTGCCAGCAGTTTTTCTGGCCCGTACGAGCAGTACTTC. Protein product: CASSFSGPYEQYF.

The chain uses TRBV29-1 and TRBJ2-7; D may be TRBD1 (7 bases). The CDR3 consists of 13 residues. Per the germline V gene, CDR1 is SQVTM and CDR2 is ANQGSEA. V lost 6 bases and J lost 2, with 14 bases in between. CDR3 nucleotides: TGCAGCGTGGGGGGACAGCACGCCTACGAGCAGTACTTC. Protein product: CSVGGQHAYEQYF.

The genes are TRBV4-1 and TRBJ2-6; the D gene is possibly TRBD2 (5 bases). The CDR3 sequence is 17 residues long. Looked up from germline, CDR1 is MGHRA and CDR2 is YSYEKL. Trimming stripped 1 base from V and 0 bases from J, with 10 bases between. The CDR3 DNA is TGCGCCAGCAGCCAAGTCCCGGGAATCTCTGGGGCCAACGTCCTGACTTTC. Translated: CASSQVPGISGANVLTF.

In its sample, this clone was seen once. This chain connects TRBV11-2 to TRBJ2-3; D may be TRBD2 (6 bases). The CDR3 extends over 15 amino acids. Trimming removed 5 bases from V and 0 bases from J, with 12 bases in between. In germline, CDR1 is SGHAT, CDR2 FQNNGV. Written as DNA, the CDR3 is TGTGCCAGCAGCATACTTGGAGGGAGCACAGATACGCAGTATTTT. This gives the protein CASSILGGSTDTQYF.

J is TRBJ2-7 and V is TRBV25-1, with 7 bases lining up with TRBD1. Germline-derived CDR1 and CDR2 are MGHDK and SYGVNS. V was pared by 3 bases and J by 4 bases, with 6 bases of the junction left unmatched. The CDR3 consists of 14 residues. In DNA, the CDR3 is TGTGCCAGCAGTGAGACAGGGTTAACATACGAGCAGTACTTC. Its protein product is CASSETGLTYEQYF.

This rearrangement joins TRBV5-1 to TRBJ2-3; D might be TRBD2 (6 bases). From germline, CDR1 is SGHRS and CDR2 YFSETQ. V was trimmed by 4 bases and J by 6 bases, leaving 18 bases between them. This CDR3 has 15 amino acids. The CDR3 sequence is CASSTGDWDGDTQYF. In nucleotides, the CDR3 is TGCGCCAGCAGCACCGGGGACTGGGACGGGGATACGCAGTATTTT.

The rearrangement links TRBV7-2 to TRBJ2-2; D is unresolved. The CDR3 is 15 amino acids. Trimming cost V 5 bases and J 5 bases, with 15 bases left between them. Germline V lookup: CDR1 SGHTA, CDR2 FQGNSA. CDR3 loop: CASSPGPPSTGELFF. The CDR3 region has the DNA TGTGCCAGCAGCCCCGGACCCCCGTCTACCGGGGAGCTGTTTTTT.

The table lists this clone with a few counts. This chain connects TRBV12-5 to TRBJ2-5; D call uncertain. Germline CDR1 is LGHNT and CDR2 is FRNRAP. The germline V and J ends were trimmed by 1 base and 7 bases, with 10 bases remaining between them. The CDR3 covers 13 residues. CDR3 DNA sequence: TGTGCTAGTGGTTTGGACGTGTTGGTGACCCAGTACTTC. Translating gives CASGLDVLVTQYF.

This sequence joins TRBV2 and TRBJ1-2; D is unclear. Germline CDR1 and CDR2: SNHLY and FYNNEI. This CDR3 is built from 13 residues. V was pared by 4 bases and J by 8 bases, with 14 bases between. The CDR3 is CASSAQDVRGYTF. CDR3 DNA sequence: TGTGCCAGCAGTGCTCAGGATGTGCGAGGCTACACCTTC. Looking up the rest from reference TRBV2 and TRBJ1-2 gives the full variable domain: EPEVTQTPSHQVTQMGQEVILRCVPISNHLYFYWYRQILGQKVEFLVSFYNNEISEKSEIFDDQFSVERPDGSNFTLKIRSTKLEDSAMYFCASSAQDVRGYTFGSGTRLTVV.

CDR3 DNA sequence: TGCGCCAGCAGCCAAGATTTAACTAAGGCCCCTCTTGGTTCTTACGAGCAGTACTTC. Translating it yields CASSQDLTKAPLGSYEQYF. The J gene is TRBJ2-7, the V gene TRBV4-3; no reliable D call. Germline CDR1 reads LGHNA; CDR2 reads YSLEER. The CDR3 has 19 amino acids. Trimming took 0 bases from V and 4 from J, leaving 25 bases between them.

V usage is TRBV15 and J usage is TRBJ2-1; no firm D call. V gave up 3 bases and J gave up 3 bases, with 9 bases separating them. Per germline, CDR1 LNHNV and CDR2 YYDKDF (reference sequence). This CDR3 has 14 amino acids. CDR3 sequence: CATSSGNSYNEQFF. CDR3 DNA sequence: TGTGCCACCAGCAGTGGTAACAGCTACAATGAGCAGTTCTTC.

The chain couples TRBV30 to TRBJ1-1; weak D call: TRBD1 (5 bases). Trimming took 2 bases from V and 0 from J, leaving 13 bases between them. CDR1 GTSNPN and CDR2 SVGIG come from the germline V gene (reference sequence). The CDR3 is made up of 15 amino acids. Here the CDR3 DNA reads TGTGCCTGGAGTCGGGGACGGAGGATGAACACTGAAGCTTTCTTT. Its protein product is CAWSRGRRMNTEAFF. Using reference TRBV30 and TRBJ1-1 for the parts outside the CDR3, the full variable domain is SQTIHQWPATLVQPVGSPLSLECTVEGTSNPNLYWYRQAAGRGLQLLFYSVGIGQISSEVPQNLSASRPQDRQFILSSKKLLLSDSGFYLCAWSRGRRMNTEAFFGQGTRLTVV.